These 7 T cell receptor beta chains originate from one sample sequenced in a study of cytomegalovirus exposure and HLA in healthy donors. PCR used 60 Vbeta primers and 13 Jbeta primers. The data were produced by immunoSEQ multiplex PCR, yet TCRdb's version contains in-frame clones alone and is incomplete. Among under 200,000 clones listed, around 85% were seen once. The sequencing sample was made of PBMCs. These receptors were taken from a human donor in good health.

The chain employs TRBV5-6 and TRBJ2-1; 9 nucleotides align to TRBD2. Germline V gene lookup returns CDR1 SGHDT and CDR2 YYEEEE. The CDR3 consists of 17 residues. Trimming at V came to 1 base and at J to 4 bases, leaving 9 bases not matched to a gene. As DNA, the CDR3 is TGTGCCAGCAGCTTGTGGGGGCTAGCGGGGTTATACAATGAGCAGTTCTTC. Its translation: CASSLWGLAGLYNEQFF.

The chain carries TRBV7-9 and TRBJ1-2; a possible D gene is TRBD1 (5 bases). V shed 1 base and J shed 2 bases, with 8 bases lying between them. Germline V CDR1 and CDR2: SEHNR, FQNEAQ (reference sequence). This CDR3 contains 14 residues. The DNA for the CDR3 is TGTGCCAGCAGCTTAGGGACACTCAACTATGGCTACACCTTC. Amino acid sequence: CASSLGTLNYGYTF.

The sample holds one count of this clone. This chain uses TRBV9 with TRBJ2-2; 8 positions match TRBD1. The V segment lost 4 bases and the J segment 4 bases; nucleotides outside the gene matches: 9. The germline V gene has CDR1 SGDLS and CDR2 YYNGEE. CDR3 size: 16 residues. The CDR3, as DNA: TGTGCCAGCAGCCCGCTATCGGGACAGGTCACCGGGGAGCTGTTTTTT. It encodes CASSPLSGQVTGELFF.

V is TRBV5-1 and J is TRBJ2-2; D is perhaps TRBD2 (6 bases). Germline V gene lookup returns CDR1 SGHRS and CDR2 YFSETQ. The CDR3 is made up of 15 amino acids. V lost 0 bases, J lost 4 bases, and 10 bases lay in between. The chain's CDR3 is CASSLVKGGTGELFF. CDR3 nucleotides: TGCGCCAGCAGCTTGGTAAAGGGAGGCACCGGGGAGCTGTTTTTT.

The rearrangement joins TRBV7-2 to TRBJ2-7; 8 bases fit TRBD2. CDR3 size: 14 residues. With 5 bases clipped from V and 4 bases from J, the junction kept 7 bases outside the gene matches. The V gene's germline CDR1 is SGHTA and CDR2 FQGNSA. The chain's CDR3 is CASSTGTSRYEQYF. CDR3 DNA: TGTGCCAGCAGCACCGGGACTAGTCGGTACGAGCAGTACTTC.

J is TRBJ1-4 and V is TRBV2; D possibly corresponds to TRBD1 (5 bases). V was clipped by 6 bases and J by 3 bases, with 14 bases between them. CDR1 is SNHLY, CDR2 FYNNEI, per germline. The CDR3 spans 15 residues. DNA for the CDR3: TGTGCCAGCAGAGTCTACAGGTCCCCTAATGAAAAACTGTTTTTT. It specifies CASRVYRSPNEKLFF.

This chain connects TRBV11-2 to TRBJ2-1, with TRBD2 matching 7 bases. V lost 5 bases, J lost 6 bases, and 7 bases stayed unmatched. CDR1 is SGHAT, CDR2 FQNNGV, per germline. The CDR3 spans 14 residues. In nucleotides, the CDR3 is TGTGCCAGCAGCCCCCGGGAGGACTCCAATGAGCAGTTCTTC. Amino acids: CASSPREDSNEQFF.